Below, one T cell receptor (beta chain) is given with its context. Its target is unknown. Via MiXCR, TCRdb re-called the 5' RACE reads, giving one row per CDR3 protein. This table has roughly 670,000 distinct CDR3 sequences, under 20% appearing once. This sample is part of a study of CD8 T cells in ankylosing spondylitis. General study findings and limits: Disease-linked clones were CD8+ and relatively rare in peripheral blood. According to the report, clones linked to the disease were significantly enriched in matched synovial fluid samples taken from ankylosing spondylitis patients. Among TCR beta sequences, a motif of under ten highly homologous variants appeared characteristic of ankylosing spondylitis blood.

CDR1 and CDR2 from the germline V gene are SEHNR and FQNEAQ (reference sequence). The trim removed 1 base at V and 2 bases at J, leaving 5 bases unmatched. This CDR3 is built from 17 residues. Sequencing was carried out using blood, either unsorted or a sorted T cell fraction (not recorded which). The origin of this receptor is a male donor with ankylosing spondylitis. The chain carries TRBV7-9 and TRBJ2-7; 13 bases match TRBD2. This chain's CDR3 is CASSLETSGRAPYEQYF. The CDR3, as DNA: TGTGCCAGCAGCTTAGAAACTAGCGGGAGGGCCCCCTACGAGCAGTACTTC. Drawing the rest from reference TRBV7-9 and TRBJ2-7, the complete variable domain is DTGVSQNPRHKITKRGQNVTFRCDPISEHNRLYWYRQTLGQGPEFLTYFQNEAQLEKSRLLSDRFSAERPKGSFSTLEIQRTEQGDSAMYLCASSLETSGRAPYEQYFGPGTRLTVT.